The 14 T cell receptor beta chains given below trace back to one sample, sequenced in a study of blood T cell repertoires in COVID-19. TCRdb's table, derived via immunoSEQ multiplex PCR, lists solely in-frame clones and lacks some. Here the sample spans 80,000 or so clones, roughly 79% being singletons. The specimen sequenced was peripheral blood. The receptors originated from an older man with acute or convalescent COVID-19.

The chain couples TRBV5-1 to TRBJ1-1; D call uncertain. From germline, CDR1 is SGHRS and CDR2 YFSETQ. The CDR3 loop spans 14 amino acids. Trimming cost V 3 bases and J 0 bases, with 9 bases left between them. The CDR3 spells CASSWRLMNTEAFF. The CDR3 bases are TGCGCCAGCAGCTGGAGGTTAATGAACACTGAAGCTTTCTTT.

The chain has TRBV28 and TRBJ2-1, with 8 bases that match TRBD1. CDR1 and CDR2 (germline): MDHEN, SYDVKM. The length of the CDR3 is 16 residues. After removal of 6 bases from V and 2 bases from J, the junction contained 9 bases not matched to a gene. This chain's CDR3 is CASRLEQGGAYNEQFF. Written as DNA, the CDR3 is TGTGCCAGCAGACTTGAACAGGGGGGCGCCTACAATGAGCAGTTCTTC.

V is TRBV3-1 (or the pseudogene TRBV3-2) and J is TRBJ1-6, with 9 bases fitting TRBD1. From germline, CDR1 is LGHDT and CDR2 YNNKEL (reference sequence). The CDR3 loop spans 15 amino acids. After removal of 4 bases from V and 7 bases from J, the junction contained 5 bases not matched to a gene. The CDR3 loop is CASSPQGQGNSPLHF. The CDR3 nucleotides read TGTGCCAGCAGCCCCCAGGGACAGGGAAATTCACCCCTCCACTTT.

The chain combines TRBV11-3 with TRBJ2-4, with 11 bases identical to TRBD2. Trimming at V came to 0 bases and at J to 1 base, leaving 17 bases not matched to a gene. In germline, CDR1 is SGHNT, CDR2 YENEEA. This CDR3 is built from 22 residues. The CDR3 spells CASSLDRRGPGTSGVAKNIQYF. The CDR3 DNA follows: TGTGCCAGCAGCTTAGATCGGAGGGGCCCGGGGACTAGCGGAGTGGCCAAAAACATTCAGTACTTC.

The V gene is TRBV29-1, the J gene TRBJ1-1; possibly TRBD1 for D (6 bases). The V end was cut by 8 bases, the J end by 4 bases, with 17 bases between. Germline values: CDR1 SQVTM, CDR2 ANQGSEA. This CDR3 has 13 residues. The CDR3 nucleotides read TGCAGCTCCGAGGGGGGGGCAAGCACTGAAGCTTTCTTT. It is translated as CSSEGGASTEAFF.

The V and J genes are TRBV5-1 and TRBJ2-7; the D gene is possibly TRBD2 (7 bases). Trimming shortened V by 0 bases and J by 6 bases, and 13 bases separated the two germline ends. The length of the CDR3 is 14 residues. Germline values: CDR1 SGHRS, CDR2 YFSETQ. CDR3 sequence: CASSLEGGVPEQYF. CDR3 bases: TGCGCCAGCAGCTTGGAAGGGGGGGTACCCGAGCAGTACTTC.

The V call is TRBV28, the J call TRBJ1-5, with TRBD1 matching 9 bases. Trimming removed 1 base from V and 0 bases from J; junction bases left unmatched: 10. Per germline, CDR1 MDHEN and CDR2 SYDVKM. This CDR3 has 19 residues. CDR3 protein: CASSLLPRQGVYSNQPQHF. In DNA form, the CDR3 reads TGTGCCAGCAGTTTATTGCCCAGACAGGGGGTCTATAGCAATCAGCCCCAGCATTTT.

The chain recombines TRBV18 with TRBJ1-3; D call uncertain. Trimming left V 3 bases short and J 2 bases short, with 14 bases between. The CDR3 sequence is 16 residues long. Germline CDR1 KGHSH, CDR2 LQKENI. CDR3 amino acids: CASSPIGTQAGNTIYF. The DNA of the CDR3 is TGTGCCAGCTCACCCATCGGAACTCAGGCTGGAAACACCATATATTTT.

This chain joins TRBV29-1 and TRBJ1-1, with 8 bases lining up with TRBD1. The CDR3 is made up of 13 amino acids. Germline CDR1 and CDR2: SQVTM and ANQGSEA. The V and J ends lost 5 bases and 0 bases, in that order; junction bases with no gene match: 2. Here the CDR3 reads CSVRTGLNTEAFF. The CDR3 nucleotides are TGCAGCGTTAGGACAGGGCTGAACACTGAAGCTTTCTTT. Combining the CDR3 with reference TRBV29-1 and TRBJ1-1 gives the whole variable domain SAVISQKPSRDICQRGTSLTIQCQVDSQVTMMFWYRQQPGQSLTLIATANQGSEATYESGFVIDKFPISRPNLTFSTLTVSNMSPEDSSIYLCSVRTGLNTEAFFGQGTRLTVV.

The rearrangement links TRBV6-5 to TRBJ2-3, with 7 bases identical to TRBD1. From germline, CDR1 is MNHEY and CDR2 SVGAGI. The CDR3 consists of 15 residues. The V segment lost 6 bases and the J segment 3 bases; nucleotides outside the gene matches: 9. In DNA, the CDR3 is TGTGCCAGCAGCCGACAGGGAAAAATAACAGATACGCAGTATTTT. Its protein is CASSRQGKITDTQYF.

The chain joins TRBV7-9 to TRBJ2-6; tentatively, D is TRBD1 (6 bases). Germline lookup yields CDR1 SEHNR and CDR2 FQNEAQ (reference sequence). This CDR3 is 17 amino acids long. The ends were cut back, 1 base at V and 0 bases at J, with 10 bases in the middle. CDR3 sequence reads: CASSLGQGYSGANVLTF. The CDR3 DNA follows: TGTGCCAGCAGCTTAGGGCAGGGGTACTCTGGGGCCAACGTCCTGACTTTC.

V and J are TRBV18 and TRBJ2-5; 11 bases are a match to TRBD2. From germline, CDR1 is KGHSH and CDR2 LQKENI. The CDR3 sequence is 16 residues long. Trimming at V came to 6 bases and at J to 2 bases, leaving 8 bases not matched to a gene. CDR3 region: CASSHPRTSGQETQYF. CDR3 bases: TGTGCCAGCTCCCACCCCCGGACTAGCGGGCAAGAGACCCAGTACTTC. Supplemented by reference TRBV18 and TRBJ2-5, the full variable domain reads NAGVMQNPRHLVRRRGQEARLRCSPMKGHSHVYWYRQLPEEGLKFMVYLQKENIIDESGMPKERFSAEFPKEGPSILRIQQVVRGDSAAYFCASSHPRTSGQETQYFGPGTRLLVL.

This rearrangement joins TRBV7-2 to TRBJ2-1; 11 positions match TRBD2. V shed 4 bases, J shed 1 base, and the junction held 6 bases outside the gene matches. Germline values: CDR1 SGHTA, CDR2 FQGNSA. CDR3 length: 17 amino acids. The CDR3 sequence is CASSSRTSGWSYNEQFF. CDR3 nucleotides: TGTGCCAGCAGCTCCCGGACTAGCGGGTGGTCCTACAATGAGCAGTTCTTC.

This chain uses TRBV30 with TRBJ1-3; D is unresolved. The germline gives CDR1 GTSNPN, CDR2 SVGIG (reference sequence). There are 15 residues in the CDR3. V was shortened by 2 bases and J by 2 bases, with 13 bases between the two germline ends. The CDR3, as DNA: TGTGCCTGGAGTAACCTCGGTCAGGCTGGAAACACCATATATTTT. Amino acid sequence: CAWSNLGQAGNTIYF.